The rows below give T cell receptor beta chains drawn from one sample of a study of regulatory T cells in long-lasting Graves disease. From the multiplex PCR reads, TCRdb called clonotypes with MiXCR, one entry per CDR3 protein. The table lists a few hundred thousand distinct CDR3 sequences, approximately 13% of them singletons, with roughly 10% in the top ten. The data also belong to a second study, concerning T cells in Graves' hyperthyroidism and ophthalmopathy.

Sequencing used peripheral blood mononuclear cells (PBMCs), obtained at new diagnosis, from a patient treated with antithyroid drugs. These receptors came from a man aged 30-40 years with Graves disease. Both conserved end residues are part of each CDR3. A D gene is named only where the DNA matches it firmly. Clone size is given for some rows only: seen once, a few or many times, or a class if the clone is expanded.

CDR3aa: CASSYLGGRTEQFF; CDR3nt: TGTGCCAGCAGCTATCTGGGAGGTAGAACGGAGCAGTTCTTC; abundance: many; v_gene: TRBV7-3; j_gene: TRBJ2-1; d_gene: -
CDR3aa: CAIAGGRDTQYF; CDR3nt: TGTGCCATCGCAGGGGGCCGTGATACGCAGTATTTT; abundance: few; v_gene: TRBV10-3; j_gene: TRBJ2-3; d_gene: TRBD1
CDR3aa: CASSRGEVGELFF; CDR3nt: TGCGCCAGCAGCCGGGGAGAAGTCGGGGAGCTGTTTTTT; abundance: -; v_gene: TRBV5-1; j_gene: TRBJ2-2; d_gene: -
CDR3aa: CASSLVGLNRQETQYF; CDR3nt: TGTGCCAGCAGCTTAGTCGGGCTGAACCGACAAGAGACCCAGTACTTC; abundance: many; v_gene: TRBV11-2; j_gene: TRBJ2-5; d_gene: -
CDR3aa: CASSRGRDRNYGYTF; CDR3nt: TGTGCCAGCAGCCGGGGCCGGGACAGAAACTATGGCTACACCTTC; abundance: few; v_gene: TRBV3-1; j_gene: TRBJ1-2; d_gene: TRBD1
CDR3aa: CVSSYSTGNYGYTF; CDR3nt: TGTGTCAGCAGTTACTCTACAGGAAACTATGGCTACACCTTC; abundance: -; v_gene: TRBV6-5; j_gene: TRBJ1-2; d_gene: -
CDR3aa: CASSWGQGIRNEQFF; CDR3nt: TGTGCCAGCAGTTGGGGACAGGGGATCCGCAATGAGCAGTTCTTC; abundance: many; v_gene: TRBV12-3/TRBV12-4; j_gene: TRBJ2-1; d_gene: TRBD1
CDR3aa: CATNSGLAGAGGTDTQYF; CDR3nt: TGTGCCACCAACTCGGGACTAGCGGGAGCCGGGGGAACAGATACGCAGTATTTT; abundance: few; v_gene: TRBV15; j_gene: TRBJ2-3; d_gene: TRBD2
CDR3aa: CSARSLTEETQYF; CDR3nt: TGCAGTGCTAGAAGTTTAACCGAAGAGACCCAGTACTTC; abundance: -; v_gene: TRBV20-1; j_gene: TRBJ2-5; d_gene: -
CDR3aa: CSVVAEITGELFF; CDR3nt: TGCAGCGTTGTCGCGGAGATCACCGGGGAGCTGTTTTTT; abundance: few; v_gene: TRBV29-1; j_gene: TRBJ2-2; d_gene: -
CDR3aa: CSATGGKQETQYF; CDR3nt: TGCAGTGCCACGGGCGGAAAACAAGAGACCCAGTACTTC; abundance: many; v_gene: TRBV20-1; j_gene: TRBJ2-5; d_gene: -
CDR3aa: CASSQGGTGWIGYTF; CDR3nt: TGTGCCAGCAGCCAAGGTGGGACAGGGTGGATTGGCTACACCTTC; abundance: -; v_gene: TRBV14; j_gene: TRBJ1-2; d_gene: TRBD1
CDR3aa: CASSQSPGLAGGGDTQYF; CDR3nt: TGTGCCAGCAGCCAATCCCCGGGACTAGCGGGAGGAGGGGATACGCAGTATTTT; abundance: -; v_gene: TRBV3-1; j_gene: TRBJ2-3; d_gene: TRBD2
CDR3aa: CSVVGLAGGAEQFF; CDR3nt: TGCAGCGTTGTAGGCCTAGCGGGAGGTGCTGAGCAGTTCTTC; abundance: many; v_gene: TRBV29-1; j_gene: TRBJ2-1; d_gene: TRBD2
CDR3aa: CASSELGSGQETQYF; CDR3nt: TGTGCCAGCAGTGAATTAGGCAGCGGTCAAGAGACCCAGTACTTC; abundance: -; v_gene: TRBV25-1; j_gene: TRBJ2-5; d_gene: -